Each of the 14 T cell receptor beta chains below was sequenced from the same sample in a study of blood T cells in healthy people across ages. For the second PCR, which ran for 7 to 11 cycles, a sample-barcoded 5' primer and a J-beta primer mix were used. A single record per CDR3 protein comes from TCRdb applying MiXCR to the 5' RACE reads. The repertoire includes about 640,000 distinct CDR3 sequences, about 28% of them detected once, and 15% to 19% sits in the top ten. The material sequenced was blood. The source is an elderly woman in good health.

A few counts support this clonotype. The chain employs TRBV19 and TRBJ2-3; weak D call: TRBD1 (6 bases). The CDR3 contains 16 residues. Germline values: CDR1 LNHDA, CDR2 SQIVND (reference sequence). V shed 6 bases and J shed 1 base, with 17 bases lying between them. Here the CDR3 reads CASRQGASLGTDTQYF. The CDR3 DNA reads TGTGCCAGTAGACAGGGCGCGAGCTTGGGCACAGATACGCAGTATTTT.

This clonotype showed up just once. A single base separates this from a much larger clone, so it may be a read error. The missing conserved phenylalanine or tryptophan at the end of this CDR3 makes a read error likely. The CDR3 DNA reads as TGTGCCAGCAGTGAATACTGGGGGGGAGGGGAGACCCAGTACTCC. Its protein is CASSEYWGGGETQYS. The rearrangement joins TRBV6-1 to TRBJ2-5; TRBD2 matches 7 bases. Losses at the gene ends were 2 bases for V and 5 bases for J; bases not matched to a gene: 8. The CDR3 length is 15 residues. From germline, CDR1 is MNHNS and CDR2 SASEGT.

Remarks on this clonotype: A single base separates this from a much larger clone, so it may be a read error. CDR3 protein: CASSSTGTSGGKSDEQYF. DNA for the CDR3: TGCGCCAGCAGCTCAACCGGGACTAGCGGGGGAAAGTCGGATGAGCAGTACTTC. This chain links TRBV5-1 with TRBJ2-5, with TRBD2 matching 14 bases. This CDR3 is built from 18 residues. V was clipped by 3 bases and J by 11 bases; unmatched bases: 18. Germline lookup yields CDR1 SGHRS and CDR2 YFSETQ.

This chain uses TRBV9 with TRBJ1-1, with D possibly matching TRBD1 (6 bases). V dropped 0 bases and J dropped 1 base, with 10 bases sitting between them. The length of the CDR3 is 15 residues. Germline V gives CDR1 SGDLS, CDR2 YYNGEE. The CDR3 protein is CASSVGVGANTEAFF. The CDR3, as DNA: TGTGCCAGCAGCGTAGGGGTGGGGGCGAACACTGAAGCTTTCTTT.

This clonotype was counted at least ten times. The gene calls are TRBV20-1 and TRBJ1-1; D not resolved. The CDR3 length is 16 residues. Trimming left V 3 bases short and J 4 bases short, with 21 bases between. Germline assignment: CDR1 DFQATT and CDR2 SNEGSKA (reference sequence). CDR3 in amino acids: CSASPQIRPLGTEAFF. In DNA form, the CDR3 reads TGCAGTGCTAGCCCACAGATAAGGCCCCTTGGCACTGAAGCTTTCTTT.

This clonotype was recorded many times. The chain recombines TRBV7-2 with TRBJ1-6; a weak D match, TRBD1 (5 bases). The germline V and J ends were trimmed by 6 bases and 7 bases, with 10 bases remaining between them. The V gene's germline CDR1 is SGHTA and CDR2 FQGNSA. CDR3 length equals 13 residues. The chain's CDR3 is CASRPTVNSPLHF. In DNA form, the CDR3 reads TGTGCCAGCAGACCGACAGTAAATTCACCCCTCCACTTT.

Comments on this clonotype: A read error may explain this, as a much larger clone is one base away. The V gene is TRBV20-1, the J gene TRBJ2-7, with 8 bases identical to TRBD2. In germline, CDR1 is DFQATT, CDR2 SNEGSKA (reference sequence). The CDR3 sequence is 12 residues long. The DNA of the CDR3 is TGCAGTCCTAGCGGGCACTCCTACGAGCAGTACTTC. It is translated as CSPSGHSYEQYF.

The chain carries TRBV20-1 and TRBJ2-1; 12 positions agree with TRBD2. The V and J ends lost 6 bases and 8 bases, in that order; junction bases with no gene match: 5. The CDR3 totals 13 residues. Germline V gives CDR1 DFQATT, CDR2 SNEGSKA (reference sequence). The CDR3: CSANPSGRDEQFF. The CDR3 bases are TGCAGTGCCAACCCTAGCGGGAGGGATGAGCAGTTCTTC.

This clonotype was seen repeatedly, ten times or more. The V and J genes are TRBV20-1 and TRBJ1-5, with D uncertain. V lost 2 bases, J lost 6 bases, and 14 bases lay in between. Germline lookup yields CDR1 DFQATT and CDR2 SNEGSKA (reference sequence). CDR3 length: 14 amino acids. DNA for the CDR3: TGCAGTGCTAGACCCTCCACCTGGGGTCAGCCCCAGCATTTT. Its translation is CSARPSTWGQPQHF.

The table lists this clonotype with many counts. This sequence joins TRBV20-1 and TRBJ2-7; 7 bases match TRBD1. The germline V gene has CDR1 DFQATT and CDR2 SNEGSKA (reference sequence). The CDR3 is 16 amino acids. V trimming: 0 bases; J trimming: 1 base; junction bases outside the gene matches: 9. As DNA, the CDR3 is TGCAGTGCTAGAGACCAGGGACAGACATTTTCCTACGAGCAGTACTTC. It is translated as CSARDQGQTFSYEQYF.

The chain is built from TRBV20-1 and TRBJ2-1, with D uncertain. This CDR3 contains 14 residues. Trimming stripped 5 bases from V and 4 bases from J, with 15 bases between. CDR1 and CDR2 (germline): DFQATT, SNEGSKA (reference sequence). CDR3 amino acids: CSAPSVRLYNEQFF. The CDR3 DNA reads as TGCAGTGCTCCCTCAGTCCGGTTGTACAATGAGCAGTTCTTC.

This clonotype was seen a handful of times. The chain links TRBV11-2 to TRBJ1-4, with no clear D. The CDR3 loop spans 12 amino acids. Trimming took off 5 bases at V and 7 bases at J, with 8 bases between the two ends. Germline V gene data show CDR1 as SGHAT and CDR2 as FQNNGV. CDR3 sequence (DNA): TGTGCCAGCAGCCTAAATCGTGAAAAACTGTTTTTT. As protein: CASSLNREKLFF.

Comment on this clonotype: With a much larger clone just one base away, this may be a read error. The chain joins TRBV5-1 to TRBJ2-1, with 7 bases matching TRBD2. The CDR3 sequence is 12 residues long. The ends lost 4 bases at V and 9 bases at J; junction bases unmatched: 4. Germline-derived CDR1 and CDR2 are SGHRS and YFSETQ. The CDR3 nucleotides read TGCGCCAGCAGCCTCTCTAGCGGTGAGCAGTTCTTC. Its protein product is CASSLSSGEQFF.

This chain uses TRBV19 with TRBJ2-4; D remains unclear. Near its end, the DNA agrees better with TRBJ2-7, so the J call may be wrong. Per the germline V gene, CDR1 is LNHDA and CDR2 is SQIVND (reference sequence). The CDR3 runs to 13 residues. CDR3 amino acids: CASKSQETCEQYF. Here the CDR3 DNA reads TGTGCCAGTAAATCGCAGGAAACCTGCGAGCAGTACTTC.